Presented here are 10 T cell receptor beta chains from one specimen sequenced in a study of T cell responses to AZD1222 COVID-19 vaccine. Repertoires were generated with immunoSEQ multiplex PCR, while TCRdb's copy carries only in-frame clones and drops some. This sample has roughly 150,000 clones, with around 86% found just once. This specimen was peripheral blood, taken 28 days after the second AZD1222 dose. The receptors come from an adult who received the AZD1222 COVID-19 vaccine.

In this sample, this clone turned up once. V and J are TRBV12-5 and TRBJ1-6; D is undetermined. V lost 1 base to trimming and J lost 1 base, with 17 bases between them. CDR1 is LGHNT, CDR2 FRNRAP, per germline. This CDR3 is built from 19 residues. This chain's CDR3 is CASGLAWAPQASYNSPLHF. Written as DNA, the CDR3 is TGTGCTAGTGGTTTGGCCTGGGCCCCTCAGGCATCCTATAATTCACCCCTCCACTTT.

This clone appeared once. The chain couples TRBV19 to TRBJ2-3; D gene uncertain. V lost 5 bases to trimming and J lost 1 base, with 7 bases between them. The CDR3 loop spans 13 amino acids. Germline V lookup: CDR1 LNHDA, CDR2 SQIVND (reference sequence). CDR3 sequence reads: CASSLLRTDTQYF. In DNA, the CDR3 is TGTGCCAGTAGTCTACTCCGCACAGATACGCAGTATTTT.

The chain combines TRBV19 with TRBJ1-1; 8 nucleotides align to TRBD1. There are 14 residues in the CDR3. The germline V gene encodes CDR1 LNHDA and CDR2 SQIVND (reference sequence). Trimming took 5 bases from V and 1 from J; bases not matched to a gene: 3. CDR3 protein: CASSHQGANTEAFF. The CDR3 DNA reads TGTGCCAGTAGTCACCAGGGGGCGAACACTGAAGCTTTCTTT.

V gene TRBV6-5 combines with J gene TRBJ2-5, with 9 bases matching TRBD2. Germline V CDR1 and CDR2: MNHEY, SVGAGI. This CDR3 contains 15 residues. The V and J ends lost 7 bases and 5 bases, in that order; junction bases with no gene match: 11. CDR3: CASTWNSGRMETQYF. CDR3 nucleotides: TGTGCCAGCACTTGGAATAGCGGGAGAATGGAGACCCAGTACTTC.

The rearrangement uses TRBV7-3 and TRBJ2-1; 7 positions agree with TRBD1. The CDR3 is 13 residues long. With 4 bases clipped from V and 10 bases from J, the junction kept 7 bases outside the gene matches. Germline values: CDR1 SGHTA, CDR2 FQGTGA. CDR3 nucleotide sequence: TGTGCCAGCAGCTCCGACAGGGTTAGGGAGCAGTTCTTC. Amino acid sequence: CASSSDRVREQFF.

This clone turned up a few times. The chain is built from TRBV19 and TRBJ1-5; D unresolved. Trimming shortened V by 5 bases and J by 5 bases, and 19 bases separated the two germline ends. The CDR3 sequence is 16 residues long. Germline CDR1 and CDR2: LNHDA and SQIVND (reference sequence). The CDR3 coding sequence is TGTGCCAGTAGTCCCCTCCGGCTCGTACAAGATCAGCCCCAGCATTTT. Encoded protein: CASSPLRLVQDQPQHF.

The rearrangement joins TRBV7-2 to TRBJ1-1, with 7 bases identical to TRBD1. After removal of 1 base from V and 6 bases from J, the junction contained 5 bases not matched to a gene. The CDR3 has 14 residues. In germline, CDR1 is SGHTA, CDR2 FQGNSA. Here the CDR3 reads CASSLDPTGAEAFF. In DNA, the CDR3 is TGTGCCAGCAGCTTAGACCCTACAGGGGCTGAAGCTTTCTTT.

In this sample, this clone turned up once. The V gene is TRBV7-2, the J gene TRBJ1-1; the D is unclear. The V end lost 5 bases, the J end lost 6 bases, and 7 bases lay between the germline ends. The CDR3 consists of 11 residues. Germline assignment: CDR1 SGHTA and CDR2 FQGNSA. The CDR3: CASSPKAEAFF. Written as DNA, the CDR3 is TGTGCCAGCAGCCCGAAGGCTGAAGCTTTCTTT.

The genes are TRBV4-2 and TRBJ2-7, with D perhaps TRBD1 (6 bases). This CDR3 spans 13 amino acids. Germline V gene sequence: CDR1 LGHNA, CDR2 YNFKEQ. The V gene lost 4 bases and the J gene lost 6 bases, with 13 bases spanning the gap. CDR3 residues: CASSLRQGTEQYF. The CDR3 nucleotides read TGTGCCAGCAGCCTCCGGCAGGGGACCGAGCAGTACTTC.

This clone was found once. The chain combines TRBV28 with TRBJ1-1, with D unresolved. This CDR3 region has 12 residues. The V gene lost 4 bases and the J gene lost 4 bases, with 7 bases spanning the gap. Germline assignment: CDR1 MDHEN and CDR2 SYDVKM. The CDR3 reads CASSSSLTEAFF. CDR3 DNA sequence: TGTGCCAGCAGTTCCAGCCTCACTGAAGCTTTCTTT.